This TCR beta chain was captured by sequencing in a study of T-cell reconstitution after alpha-beta-depleted transplantation in children. Only a few counts were recorded for this clonotype. Preparation of the TCRbeta library involved a method that used unique molecular identifiers. TCRdb ran MiXCR on the PCR reads and lists one entry per CDR3 protein. The repertoire holds about a million distinct CDR3 sequences, 25% to 30% seen once, with roughly 31% in the top ten. Trimming at V came to 4 bases and at J to 11 bases, leaving 9 bases not matched to a gene. The CDR3 runs 15 residues. The germline V gene encodes CDR1 SGHVS and CDR2 FNYEAQ.

Sequences were derived from PBMCs, mostly from graft donor cells, sampled 360 days after TCRalphabeta/CD19-depleted stem cell transplant. The sequence was obtained from a boy less than two years old who had a stem cell transplant for SCID, so the T cells may come from the graft donor. The chain employs TRBV7-6 and TRBJ2-3, with 13 bases fitting TRBD2. The CDR3 DNA reads TGTGCCAGCAGCTCCGAGACTAGCGGGGGGCCGCAGCAGTATTTT. Its protein product is CASSSETSGGPQQYF.